The rows below give T cell receptor beta chains drawn from one sample of a study of response to subunit inactivated influenza vaccine. TCRdb reprocessed the RT-PCR reads with MiXCR, giving one entry per CDR3 protein. The repertoire holds just under 550,000 distinct CDR3 sequences, 20% to 25% seen once, with approximately 3% in the top ten. The sample also formed part of further work on T cells expressing NK-cell markers.

The source material was CD4+ T cells sorted from PBMCs, sampled less than 13 days after vaccination. The receptors come from a man between 45 and 60 years old who received an inactivated influenza vaccine. Each CDR3 is given with its conserved first and last residue. The D gene is left open where the match is weak. Not all rows give a size; the values are once, few, many and, for expanded clones, a class.

D gene	J gene	V gene	clone size	CDR3 DNA	CDR3 protein
.	TRBJ1-1	TRBV29-1	once	TGCAGCGTTGAAGAAGGGCGGTCTGAAGCTTTCTTT	CSVEEGRSEAFF
.	TRBJ2-3	TRBV20-1	.	TGCAGTGCGGACACCACAGATACGCAGTATTTT	CSADTTDTQYF
.	TRBJ2-1	TRBV20-1	few	TGCAGTGCTATTGGAGGGAGCTCCTACAATGAGCAGTTCTTC	CSAIGGSSYNEQFF
.	TRBJ1-4	TRBV7-2	.	TGTGCCAGCAGTCAGGGGTTTTCTGAAAAACTGTTTTTT	CASSQGFSEKLFF
.	TRBJ1-1	TRBV29-1	.	TGCAGCGTTAAAAACACTGAAGCTTTCTTT	CSVKNTEAFF
.	TRBJ2-1	TRBV11-2	once	TGTGCCAGCAGCTTTCCTATAGCGGTAGGGAAGGACAATGAGCAGTTCTTC	CASSFPIAVGKDNEQFF
.	TRBJ2-7	TRBV7-2	once	TGTGCCAGCAGCTTAGCAGGGAACCTCTACGAGCAGTACTTC	CASSLAGNLYEQYF
.	TRBJ2-1	TRBV7-9	.	TGTGCCAGCAGCCCCCGAGGGCAGAATGAGCAGTTCTTC	CASSPRGQNEQFF
TRBD2	TRBJ2-1	TRBV5-5	.	TGTGCCAGCAGCTTGGCCAGCACTAGCGCCTACAATGAGCAGTTCTTC	CASSLASTSAYNEQFF
.	TRBJ2-5	TRBV7-2	many	TGTGCCAGCAGCTTAGGCGTAAGGGAGACCCAGTACTTC	CASSLGVRETQYF
.	TRBJ1-2	TRBV11-2	.	TGTGCCAGCAGCCAACTCCGGGACTATAATGGCTACACCTTC	CASSQLRDYNGYTF
.	TRBJ2-7	TRBV20-1	few	TGCAGTGCTAGAGACCGGACCGCCGGCTCCTACGAGCAGTACTTC	CSARDRTAGSYEQYF
.	TRBJ2-7	TRBV20-1	once	TGCAGTGCCCCGATAGGGGGTGGGTACGAGCAGTACTTC	CSAPIGGGYEQYF
.	TRBJ1-1	TRBV20-1	.	TGCAGTGTCCGGATGAACACTGAAGCTTTCTTT	CSVRMNTEAFF
TRBD1	TRBJ2-1	TRBV11-2	many	TGTGCCAGCAGCCCCGGGACAGGGTATCGCAATGAGCAGTTCTTC	CASSPGTGYRNEQFF
TRBD1	TRBJ1-2	TRBV20-1	many	TGCAGTGCCAAAAACCGGGACAGCTATGGCTACACCTTC	CSAKNRDSYGYTF
TRBD2	TRBJ2-3	TRBV5-1	.	TGCGCCAGCAGCCTACCCCGAGCGGGATTAAGCACAGATACGCAGTATTTT	CASSLPRAGLSTDTQYF
.	TRBJ1-5	TRBV4-1	.	TGCGCCAGCAGCCAACAAGAAGGACAGCCCCAGCATTTT	CASSQQEGQPQHF
.	TRBJ2-1	TRBV11-3	few	TGTGCCAGCAGCGCAGCCGGAATCTACAATGAGCAGTTCTTC	CASSAAGIYNEQFF